The 5 T cell receptor beta chains below all came from one sample that was sequenced in a study of technical replicates of blood from a handful of donors. The assay was immunoSEQ multiplex PCR, and TCRdb's table has in-frame clones only and misses some. The sample consists of about 82,000 clones, roughly 95% of them appearing once. Material: T cells isolated from PBMCs. The receptors originated from a human donor in good health.

The genes are TRBV18 and TRBJ2-7; TRBD1 is a possible D gene (6 bases). Trimming shortened V by 0 bases and J by 1 base, and 16 bases separated the two germline ends. This CDR3 is built from 17 residues. Germline loops: CDR1 KGHSH, CDR2 LQKENI. CDR3 amino acids: CASSPPEGGSSSYEQYF. The CDR3 region has the DNA TGTGCCAGCTCACCACCTGAAGGGGGAAGTAGTTCCTACGAGCAGTACTTC.

J is TRBJ2-7 and V is TRBV28; 9 nucleotides agree with TRBD1. V shed 4 bases, J shed 5 bases, and the junction held 6 bases outside the gene matches. Germline V gene data show CDR1 as MDHEN and CDR2 as SYDVKM. There are 14 residues in the CDR3. The CDR3 region is CASSSGQGWNEQYF. The CDR3 DNA is TGTGCCAGCAGTTCCGGACAGGGGTGGAACGAGCAGTACTTC.

The chain is built from TRBV30 and TRBJ2-1; TRBD2 matches 7 bases. From germline, CDR1 is GTSNPN and CDR2 SVGIG (reference sequence). V lost 5 bases and J lost 7; bases outside the gene matches: 11. The CDR3 consists of 14 residues. CDR3 nucleotides: TGTGCCTGGGAGTTGGGGCGGGAGTTGAATGAGCAGTTCTTC. It codes for CAWELGRELNEQFF.

V and J are TRBV10-2 and TRBJ1-1; no reliable D call. V was pared by 6 bases and J by 0 bases, with 11 bases between. The CDR3 has 14 amino acids. CDR1 and CDR2 (germline): WSHSY, SAAADI. The CDR3 loop reads CASSWTDMNTEAFF. The CDR3 coding sequence is TGCGCCAGCAGCTGGACTGACATGAACACTGAAGCTTTCTTT.

The chain uses TRBV4-1 and TRBJ2-7; a possible D gene is TRBD1 (6 bases). The CDR3 extends over 15 amino acids. V was trimmed by 4 bases and J by 0 bases, leaving 13 bases between them. Germline V lookup: CDR1 MGHRA, CDR2 YSYEKL. The CDR3, as DNA: TGCGCCAGCAGCCCCAGGGGCGCGAGCTCCTACGAGCAGTACTTC. Its translation: CASSPRGASSYEQYF.